Listed below are T cell receptor beta chains from one sample, sequenced in a study of T cell repertoires in cytomegalovirus infection. These receptors have no identified antigens. Using its own MiXCR run on the reads, TCRdb lists one record per CDR3 protein. The data show about 900,000 distinct CDR3 sequences, 31% seen once. Sequencing was performed on cultured CD8+ T cells from PBMCs, taken from culture after CMV antigen stimulation. All receptors derive from a human donor in good health (CMV status not recorded). Some clones in this sample may be carry-over from other donors' samples. The CDR3 runs from the conserved cysteine through the conserved F or W. Fields, in order: clone size, J gene, V gene, D gene, CDR3 DNA, CDR3 protein. D genes are given only for firm matches. The size of a clone is reported for some rows only, either as once, few or many, or as a class for expanded clones.

few TRBJ2-7 TRBV14 TRBD1 TGTGCCAGCAGTCAATTGGACAGGGCCTACGAGCAGTACTTC CASSQLDRAYEQYF
NA TRBJ2-1 TRBV12-3/TRBV12-4 TRBD2 TGTGCCAGCAGCCGCGGGCGGGGGGGGCCGAATGAGCAGTTCTTC CASSRGRGGPNEQFF
few TRBJ1-5 TRBV7-6 TRBD1 TGTGCCAGCAGCTATACCGACAGGGGGTTCAATCAGCCCCAGCATTTT CASSYTDRGFNQPQHF
NA TRBJ2-1 TRBV5-6 NA TGTGCCAGCAGCTTGGGGGGAAGTGGCCTCCGCAATGAGCAGTTCTTC CASSLGGSGLRNEQFF
NA TRBJ2-5 TRBV5-8 TRBD1 TGTGCCAGCAGCTTAGGACAGGGCCCCGCACAAGAGACCCAGTACTTC CASSLGQGPAQETQYF
NA TRBJ2-2 TRBV19 NA TGTGCCAGGGGTTACAAGAGAGCCTGCAGGGAGCTGTTTTTT CARGYKRACRELFF
few TRBJ2-5 TRBV7-4 NA TGTGCCAGCAGCTCCACCCGGGAGACCCAGTACTTC CASSSTRETQYF
NA TRBJ1-1 TRBV4-1 NA TGCGCCAGCAAGACAGGAGAACTGTTTATGAACACTGAAGCTTTCTTT CASKTGELFMNTEAFF
NA TRBJ2-2 TRBV7-9 TRBD1 TGTGCCAGCAGCTATCCATGGACAGGGGGCAGCGGCGGGGAGCTGTTTTTT CASSYPWTGGSGGELFF
many TRBJ2-1 TRBV15 NA TGTGCCACCAGCACATGGCTAGCGATCAATGAGCAGTTCTTC CATSTWLAINEQFF
once TRBJ1-1 TRBV2 NA TGTGCCAGCCCTGCTGAGGGAGACGGGACTGAAGCTTTCTTT CASPAEGDGTEAFF
NA TRBJ2-5 TRBV27 TRBD2 TGTGCCAGCAGTTTAAAGCTAGCGGGGTGGCAGACCCAGTACTTC CASSLKLAGWQTQYF
NA TRBJ2-1 TRBV5-1 TRBD2 TGCGCCAGCAGACTAGCGGGGGGCCTCACCTACAATGAGCAGTTCTTC CASRLAGGLTYNEQFF
NA TRBJ1-1 TRBV7-6 NA TGTGCCAGCAGCCCGTACCAGGACACTGAAGCTTTCTTT CASSPYQDTEAFF
NA TRBJ1-1 TRBV19 TRBD1 TGTGCCAGTAGTAGGGACAGGGGAAGTCTCACTGAAGCTTTCTTT CASSRDRGSLTEAFF
many TRBJ2-3 TRBV7-7 TRBD1 TGTGCTAGCAGGCCTAGAAAATCCCCGGGACAGGGAGGAGATACGCAGTATTTT CASRPRKSPGQGGDTQYF
NA TRBJ2-7 TRBV19 NA TGTGCCAGTAGTATGTGGGGGGAAGATCGACTAGGGGCTTACGAGCAGTACTTC CASSMWGEDRLGAYEQYF
few TRBJ1-1 TRBV5-4 TRBD1 TGTGCCAGCACTCTCGGGACAGCGAGTGAAGCTTTCTTT CASTLGTASEAFF
NA TRBJ1-2 TRBV6-6 NA TGTGCCAGCTCACGGGCGGTTCCTAACTATGGCTACACCTTC CASSRAVPNYGYTF
NA TRBJ2-1 TRBV13 TRBD2 TGTGCCAGCAGCCCCCACGAGGGCGGGGGGGATAATGAGCAGTTCTTC CASSPHEGGGDNEQFF
few TRBJ2-3 TRBV5-8 TRBD1 TGTGCCAGCAGCTTGATAGGGGGCGAAGGGGATACGCAGTATTTT CASSLIGGEGDTQYF
few TRBJ1-1 TRBV19 NA TGTGCCAGTACTCCTGTCCGGCGGGGGTTGAACACTGAAGCTTTCTTT CASTPVRRGLNTEAFF
NA TRBJ2-2 TRBV24-1 TRBD1 TGTGCCACCAGTGATGGGACAGGGAGCCCCGGGGAGCTGTTTTTT CATSDGTGSPGELFF
NA TRBJ2-3 TRBV15 NA TGTGCCACCAGCACCCAGATCGGGGCGGGGCCCACAGATACGCAGTATTTT CATSTQIGAGPTDTQYF
NA TRBJ2-3 TRBV5-5 TRBD2 TGTGCCAGCAGCTTGTGGGATAGCGGGGGATTCACAGATACGCAGTATTTT CASSLWDSGGFTDTQYF
NA TRBJ1-4 TRBV14 NA TGTGCCAGCAGCGTACGAGGGGAAAAACTGTTTTTT CASSVRGEKLFF
NA TRBJ2-2 TRBV27 TRBD1 TGTGCCAGCAGTTTTGTTTTCACAGGGGGAACCGGGGAGCTGTTTTTT CASSFVFTGGTGELFF
many TRBJ2-1 TRBV12-3/TRBV12-4 NA TGTGCCAGCAGCCCTGGGTGGCGGGACAGTGAATATCTCAGCTCCTACAATGAGCAGTTCTTC CASSPGWRDSEYLSSYNEQFF
NA TRBJ1-4 TRBV5-1 NA TGCGCCAGCTCAGGAGGGGGGGGCGCTTATGAAAAACTGTTTTTT CASSGGGGAYEKLFF
NA TRBJ2-2 TRBV6-6 TRBD2 TGTGCCAGCAGTTACGGGGCGGGGGCCGGGGAGCTGTTTTTT CASSYGAGAGELFF
NA TRBJ2-3 TRBV3-1 NA TGTGCCAGCAGCCGAGGGGGGGGGACTAGCACAGATACGCAGTATTTT CASSRGGGTSTDTQYF
few TRBJ2-1 TRBV5-6 NA TGTGCCAGCAGCTTGGTTGTATTCGGCAGGGGCCCTTCGTTGGACAATGAGCAGTTCTTC CASSLVVFGRGPSLDNEQFF
few TRBJ2-1 TRBV25-1 NA TGTGCCAGCTGCGGGCGGGGTTTGGCCTACAATGAGCAGTTCTTC CASCGRGLAYNEQFF
NA TRBJ2-6 TRBV29-1 NA TGCAGCGTTGTTGGGGAGAAGGGGCCTGGGGCCAACGTCCTGACTTTC CSVVGEKGPGANVLTF
NA TRBJ1-4 TRBV18 NA TGTGCCAGCTCACCACCAGTAGAGGCCATAATCCATAATGAAAAACTGTTTTTT CASSPPVEAIIHNEKLFF
few TRBJ2-7 TRBV27 NA TGTGCCAGCTCTCTAAGGGAGCGGCGCTCCTACGAGCAGTACTTC CASSLRERRSYEQYF
NA TRBJ1-2 TRBV12-3/TRBV12-4 NA TGTGCCAGCAGTTTGTCGTCCAGGCGGGGGCATGGCTACACCTTC CASSLSSRRGHGYTF
NA TRBJ2-2 TRBV6-2/TRBV6-3 NA TGTGCCAGCACAGCGCAGGAAATATCATGGACCGGGGAGCTGTTTTTT CASTAQEISWTGELFF
many TRBJ2-6 TRBV6-2/TRBV6-3 NA TGTGCCAGCAGCCTTTACTTCATCTCTGGGGCCAACGTCCTGACTTTC CASSLYFISGANVLTF
few TRBJ1-1 TRBV6-1 NA TGTGCCAGCAGTTCCAGGACAGATCGGAGCGTAATGAACACTGAAGCTTTCTTT CASSSRTDRSVMNTEAFF
NA TRBJ2-7 TRBV20-1 TRBD1 TGCAGTGCTAGAGGGGAAACAGGGGCGCAGTACTTC CSARGETGAQYF
few TRBJ2-7 TRBV5-8 TRBD1 TGTGCCAGCAGCTTCATCCGGGGACAGGAGGACGAGCAGTACTTC CASSFIRGQEDEQYF
many TRBJ2-4 TRBV7-2 NA TGTGCCAGCAGCCAAACGGGACGGCGGTACAAAAACATTCAGTACTTC CASSQTGRRYKNIQYF
NA TRBJ2-7 TRBV6-1 NA TGTGCCAGCAGTGAGGACTGGACCTCCTACGAGCAGTACTTC CASSEDWTSYEQYF
NA TRBJ2-1 TRBV2 TRBD1 TGTGCCAGCAGTGCAGAACCTATAGGACAGGGCAATGAGCAGTTCTTC CASSAEPIGQGNEQFF
many TRBJ2-3 TRBV7-2 NA TGTGCCAGCAGCTTAGAACTAGTAAGAATAGATACGCAGTATTTT CASSLELVRIDTQYF
NA TRBJ1-5 TRBV7-9 NA TGTGCCAGCAGCTTAGGGGCGACATATAGCAATCAGCCCCAGCATTTT CASSLGATYSNQPQHF
many TRBJ1-5 TRBV7-6 TRBD1 TGTGCCAGCAGCCCCCAGCCCGACAGGGCCTATAGCAATCAGCCCCAGCATTTT CASSPQPDRAYSNQPQHF
many TRBJ1-1 TRBV7-8 NA TGTGCCAGCAGCTCTGGCGAAAAGAACACTGAAGCTTTCTTT CASSSGEKNTEAFF
NA TRBJ2-3 TRBV7-2 TRBD2 TGTGCCAGCAGCCTGGGACTGGCGGGGGAGTTAGATACGCAGTATTTT CASSLGLAGELDTQYF
few TRBJ2-2 TRBV19 TRBD2 TGTGCCAGTAGTATAGATGGGACTAGCGGGGGGCCCATGATGTTTTTT CASSIDGTSGGPMMFF
NA TRBJ2-1 TRBV6-1 NA TGTGCCAGCAGTTCTCAACCCACCTACCCCAGGGTGAGCTCCTACAATGAGCAGTTCTTC CASSSQPTYPRVSSYNEQFF
NA TRBJ2-3 TRBV5-4 NA TGTGCCAGCAGCTTGGCTGGGGGGCGTCCAGATACGCAGTATTTT CASSLAGGRPDTQYF